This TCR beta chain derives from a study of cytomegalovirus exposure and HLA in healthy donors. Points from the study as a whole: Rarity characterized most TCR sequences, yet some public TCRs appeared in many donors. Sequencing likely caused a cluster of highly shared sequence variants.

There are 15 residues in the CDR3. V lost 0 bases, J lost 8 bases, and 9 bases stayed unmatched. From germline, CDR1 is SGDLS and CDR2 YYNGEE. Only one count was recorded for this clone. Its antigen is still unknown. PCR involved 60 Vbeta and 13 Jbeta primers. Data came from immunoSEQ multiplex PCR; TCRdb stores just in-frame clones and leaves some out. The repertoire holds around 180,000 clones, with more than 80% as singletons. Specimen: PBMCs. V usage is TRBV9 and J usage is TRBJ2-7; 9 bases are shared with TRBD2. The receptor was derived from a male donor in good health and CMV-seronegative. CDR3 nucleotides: TGTGCCAGCAGCGTAGGGGGTAGCGGGGGCCTCAAGCAGTACTTC. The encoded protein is CASSVGGSGGLKQYF.